A single TCR beta chain is shown here with its context. Per germline, CDR1 LNHNV and CDR2 YYDKDF (reference sequence). CDR3 length: 15 amino acids. V lost 5 bases, J lost 5 bases, and 6 bases stayed unmatched. This sample is drawn from a study of T cells in Graves' hyperthyroidism and ophthalmopathy. The source material, RNA transcripts, was used to amplify TCR beta CDR3 regions. During a first-round RT-PCR of the TCR CDR3, the HTBI primer set was used. TCRdb ran MiXCR on the multiplex PCR reads and lists one entry per CDR3 protein. This sample carries approximately 360,000 distinct CDR3 sequences, more than 20% of them seen once, and the ten largest clones take about 73%.

The receptor was isolated from a man aged 50 to 60 with Graves' hyperthyroidism. Sample: blood. The chain is built from TRBV15 and TRBJ2-7; 13 positions match TRBD2. CDR3 amino acids: CATSGAGLAGNEQYF. The CDR3 DNA follows: TGTGCCACCAGCGGCGCGGGACTAGCGGGAAACGAGCAGTACTTC.